This entry lists 8 T cell receptor beta chains sequenced from one sample in a study of blood T cell repertoires in COVID-19. Clones were read by immunoSEQ multiplex PCR, and TCRdb kept only the in-frame ones, dropping some. Among hundreds of thousands of clones listed, 80% to 90% were seen once. The sequenced material came from peripheral blood. The receptors stem from a woman aged 25 to 39 with COVID-19, enrolled during active disease.

The gene calls are TRBV19 and TRBJ2-2; 7 nucleotides agree with TRBD2. Germline CDR1 and CDR2: LNHDA and SQIVND (reference sequence). CDR3 length: 14 residues. V was pared by 6 bases and J by 7 bases, with 8 bases of the junction left unmatched. CDR3: CASRVLGGNGELFF. The CDR3 DNA sequence: TGTGCCAGTAGGGTCCTCGGGGGGAACGGGGAGCTGTTTTTT.

The rearrangement links TRBV11-3 to TRBJ2-3; tentatively, D is TRBD1 (8 bases). CDR3 length equals 16 residues. Germline V gene sequence: CDR1 SGHNT, CDR2 YENEEA. Trimming pared 1 base from V and 2 bases from J, leaving 13 bases between. The CDR3 bases are TGTGCCAGCAGCTTAGGCACAGGGGGGGTCACAGATACGCAGTATTTT. Encoded protein: CASSLGTGGVTDTQYF.

This clone has a single count. The chain employs TRBV18 and TRBJ2-3; 7 positions agree with TRBD2. This CDR3 has 17 residues. CDR1 is KGHSH, CDR2 LQKENI, per germline. Unmatched junction bases numbered 17, after V lost 5 bases and J lost 6 bases. The CDR3 DNA reads as TGTGCCAGCTCAGACCCGGCGGCGGGGGTGAGGGGTGATACGCAGTATTTT. Translating gives CASSDPAAGVRGDTQYF.

V and J are TRBV5-1 and TRBJ2-6, with unresolved D. Germline values: CDR1 SGHRS, CDR2 YFSETQ. Between the trimmed V and J ends, which lost 1 base and 2 bases, there was a span of 7 bases. The length of the CDR3 is 15 residues. The CDR3 is CASSLTVTGANVLTF. CDR3 DNA: TGCGCCAGCAGCTTGACAGTGACTGGGGCCAACGTCCTGACTTTC.

The chain has TRBV21-1 and TRBJ2-7; the table names TRBD2, a call not compared with the DNA. TRBV21-1 has pseudogene status. The CDR3 totals 19 residues. CDR3 DNA sequence: TGTGCCAGCAGCAAAGCGCTTTTGTCGGGGGAAAGTTTTCGGTCCGAGCAGTACTTC. Protein sequence: CASSKALLSGESFRSEQYF.

V gene TRBV27 combines with J gene TRBJ2-5; D is undetermined. V shed 6 bases and J shed 5 bases, with 13 bases lying between them. The CDR3 has 13 residues. From germline, CDR1 is MNHEY and CDR2 SMNVEV (reference sequence). The CDR3 protein is CASRSELWETQYF. The CDR3 DNA is TGTGCCAGCAGGTCAGAACTATGGGAGACCCAGTACTTC.

The V call is TRBV6-6, the J call TRBJ1-1; 7 positions match TRBD1. CDR1 is MNHNY, CDR2 SVGAGI, per germline (reference sequence). The CDR3 extends over 15 amino acids. Germline trimming cut 6 bases from V and 0 bases from J; bases unmatched to any gene: 7. The CDR3 coding sequence is TGTGCCAGCAGCCCAGGGGGGAACATGAACACTGAAGCTTTCTTT. It yields the protein CASSPGGNMNTEAFF.

The V and J genes are TRBV7-9 and TRBJ1-4, with D possibly TRBD1 on 6 matching bases. The CDR3 length is 14 residues. The V gene's germline CDR1 is SEHNR and CDR2 FQNEAQ (reference sequence). The germline V and J ends were trimmed by 5 bases and 8 bases, with 15 bases remaining between them. CDR3 nucleotide sequence: TGTGCCAGCAGCCGAGGGGGTGGGGAAGAAAAACTGTTTTTT. Translated, it gives CASSRGGGEEKLFF. Looking up the rest from reference TRBV7-9 and TRBJ1-4 gives the full variable domain: DTGVSQNPRHKITKRGQNVTFRCDPISEHNRLYWYRQTLGQGPEFLTYFQNEAQLEKSRLLSDRFSAERPKGSFSTLEIQRTEQGDSAMYLCASSRGGGEEKLFFGSGTQLSVL.